This T cell receptor beta chain is from a study of T cell responses to AZD1222 COVID-19 vaccine. The CDR3 length is 12 residues. Per germline, CDR1 MNHEY and CDR2 SVGEGT. V was clipped by 4 bases and J by 15 bases, with 16 bases between them. This clone was recorded a few times. Antigen: not known. The study's findings and limits: Clonal diversity was possibly underestimated, and the donors were mostly white British, with more females. Repertoires were collected only later (after the peak T cell response had occurred).

TCRdb's table, derived via immunoSEQ multiplex PCR, lists solely in-frame clones and lacks some. This sample has around 120,000 clones, with almost 90% found just once. V gene TRBV6-2 or TRBV6-3 combines with J gene TRBJ2-1; TRBD1 might be the D (5 bases). The TCR was taken from an adult in good health. This specimen consisted of peripheral blood, obtained on day 0 of AZD1222 vaccination. The CDR3 sequence: CASSSDIPKWFF. DNA of the CDR3: TGTGCCAGCAGTTCGGACATTCCCAAGTGGTTCTTC.